This entry lists 14 T cell receptor beta chains sequenced from one sample in a study of molecular identifiers for immune sequencing clone quantification. Using its own MiXCR run on the PCR reads, TCRdb lists one record per CDR3 protein. The sample lists about 510,000 distinct CDR3 sequences; over 20% were seen once. The sample was naive CD8+ T cells from blood, with Jurkat cell RNA spiked in. Subset described: FACS-sorted CD8+CD4-CCR7+CD45RA+ naive T cells. These receptors were taken from a human donor in good health. Some libraries in this study had Jurkat cell RNA spiked in.

This clonotype has more than one count but fewer than ten. V and J are TRBV24-1 and TRBJ2-2, with 12 bases aligning to TRBD2. The CDR3 loop spans 17 amino acids. The junction had 5 bases not matched to a gene; V was cut back by 4 bases and J by 3 bases. Germline V gene data show CDR1 as KGHDR and CDR2 as SFDVKD. CDR3 protein: CATSDRLAGVHTGELFF. The CDR3 DNA is TGTGCCACCAGTGACAGACTAGCGGGAGTGCACACCGGGGAGCTGTTTTTT.

This clonotype was seen ten or more times. This chain uses TRBV12-3 or TRBV12-4 with TRBJ2-7, with 9 bases matching TRBD2. The CDR3 contains 14 residues. With 3 bases clipped from V and 2 bases from J, the junction kept 2 bases outside the gene matches. The CDR3 DNA reads TGTGCCAGCAGTTTGGAGCGGGGGGCCTACGAGCAGTACTTC. It translates to CASSLERGAYEQYF.

The table lists this clonotype with many counts. The genes are TRBV24-1 and TRBJ2-1; D is undetermined. Germline V gives CDR1 KGHDR, CDR2 SFDVKD. CDR3 length: 12 residues. Between the trimmed V and J ends, which lost 5 bases and 5 bases, there was a span of 6 bases. The CDR3 sequence is CATSVANNEQFF. The CDR3 DNA reads TGTGCCACCAGTGTGGCGAACAATGAGCAGTTCTTC.

This clonotype was observed many times. This chain connects TRBV5-1 to TRBJ2-7; 8 positions agree with TRBD2. Germline V gene lookup returns CDR1 SGHRS and CDR2 YFSETQ. Trimming cost V 2 bases and J 0 bases; bases outside gene matches: 13. CDR3 length equals 18 residues. The CDR3 protein is CASSFGQRESGSSYEQYF. The CDR3 coding sequence is TGCGCCAGCAGCTTCGGCCAGCGGGAGAGCGGGAGCTCCTACGAGCAGTACTTC.

In its sample, this clonotype was seen many times. The gene calls are TRBV6-2 or TRBV6-3 and TRBJ1-1; D gene unclear. The germline V gene encodes CDR1 MNHEY and CDR2 SVGEGT. The germline V and J ends were trimmed by 0 bases and 6 bases, with 17 bases remaining between them. The CDR3 has 16 residues. The CDR3 protein is CASSYSSQAGSAEAFF. CDR3 sequence (DNA): TGTGCCAGCAGTTACTCGAGTCAGGCGGGGTCTGCTGAAGCTTTCTTT.

CDR3 DNA sequence: TGTGCCACCAGCCCCCCATCCCCTCGATATTATGAAAAACTGTTTTTT. Translated: CATSPPSPRYYEKLFF. The V and J genes are TRBV15 and TRBJ1-4; D ambiguous. This CDR3 region has 16 residues. CDR1 and CDR2 (germline): LNHNV, YYDKDF (reference sequence). Trimming took 5 bases from V and 6 from J, leaving 19 bases between them.

The table lists this clonotype with a few counts. V is TRBV29-1 and J is TRBJ1-1; perhaps TRBD1 as D (5 bases). The CDR3 length is 11 residues. CDR1 and CDR2 from the germline V gene are SQVTM and ANQGSEA. The V and J ends lost 4 bases and 8 bases respectively, with 11 bases between them. In nucleotides, the CDR3 is TGCAGCGTTGTTGGGGGTGGAGAAGCTTTCTTT. This codes for CSVVGGGEAFF.

This chain uses TRBV20-1 with TRBJ2-2, with 10 bases lining up with TRBD1. Germline V gives CDR1 DFQATT, CDR2 SNEGSKA (reference sequence). The V gene end was trimmed by 6 bases and the J gene end by 4 bases; junction bases not matched to a gene: 8. The CDR3 runs to 15 residues. CDR3 amino acids: CSARGQGLGTGELFF. The CDR3 nucleotides are TGCAGTGCCCGGGGACAGGGGTTAGGCACCGGGGAGCTGTTTTTT.

This clonotype has a handful of counts. This chain links TRBV4-3 with TRBJ1-3; 9 bases are shared with TRBD1. From germline, CDR1 is LGHNA and CDR2 YSLEER. V shed 4 bases and J 3 bases; nucleotides not matched to a gene: 4. The length of the CDR3 is 15 residues. In DNA, the CDR3 is TGCGCCAGCAGCCTAGGGACAGGGCTTGGAAACACCATATATTTT. It specifies CASSLGTGLGNTIYF.

This clonotype was seen ten or more times. V usage is TRBV5-6 and J usage is TRBJ1-4; D gene uncertain. This CDR3 is 12 amino acids long. V was shortened by 2 bases and J by 4 bases, with 3 bases between the two germline ends. Germline V gene data show CDR1 as SGHDT and CDR2 as YYEEEE. The CDR3 region is CASSLDNEKLFF. The CDR3 DNA sequence: TGTGCCAGCAGCTTAGATAATGAAAAACTGTTTTTT.

The chain has TRBV24-1 and TRBJ1-1, with D maybe TRBD1 (5 bases). The germline V gene encodes CDR1 KGHDR and CDR2 SFDVKD. The CDR3 is 13 residues long. Trimming stripped 6 bases from V and 0 bases from J, with 7 bases between. The CDR3 DNA reads as TGTGCCACCAGTCAGGGTTTGAACACTGAAGCTTTCTTT. Residues: CATSQGLNTEAFF.

This clonotype was found a few times. The rearrangement links TRBV7-3 to TRBJ2-5, with 8 bases that match TRBD2. Germline V lookup: CDR1 SGHTA, CDR2 FQGTGA. The V gene end was trimmed by 5 bases and the J gene end by 4 bases; junction bases not matched to a gene: 12. The CDR3 runs 16 residues. This CDR3 reads CASSRGPGGSRETQYF. The CDR3 nucleotides are TGTGCCAGCAGCCGAGGACCGGGAGGGAGTCGAGAGACCCAGTACTTC. Based on the CDR3 plus reference TRBV7-3 and TRBJ2-5, the full variable domain is GAGVSQTPSNKVTEKGKYVELRCDPISGHTALYWYRQSLGQGPEFLIYFQGTGAADDSGLPNDRFFAVRPEGSVSTLKIQRTERGDSAVYLCASSRGPGGSRETQYFGPGTRLLVL.

This clonotype has just a few counts. The chain employs TRBV20-1 and TRBJ2-7; tentative D call: TRBD1 (6 bases). CDR1 DFQATT and CDR2 SNEGSKA come from the germline V gene (reference sequence). The CDR3 spans 12 residues. V was cut by 7 bases and J by 0 bases, with 10 bases left in between. CDR3 coding DNA: TGCAGTGTTAGGACAGCCTCCTACGAGCAGTACTTC. This translates into CSVRTASYEQYF.

This clonotype was observed at least ten times. The CDR3 protein is CSASPGYSEQYF. The CDR3 DNA is TGCAGTGCTTCGCCGGGGTACAGCGAGCAGTACTTC. The rearrangement links TRBV20-1 to TRBJ2-7; tentatively, D is TRBD2 (5 bases). Per germline, CDR1 DFQATT and CDR2 SNEGSKA (reference sequence). The CDR3 length is 12 residues. Trimming removed 5 bases from V and 6 bases from J, with 14 bases in between.